This entry describes one T cell receptor (beta chain). Its antigen remains unidentified. These data are taken from a study of cytotoxic CD8 clonotypes in ibrutinib-treated CLL. The wider study: Once patients had received a median around 12 months of treatment, range 6 to 36, response samples were obtained. Notes on the study in general: Baseline-level clonality went beyond age-matched healthy donors and moved in step with circulating CD8+ T-cell counts.

The V end was cut by 1 base, the J end by 7 bases, with 5 bases between. The germline gives CDR1 MNHNS, CDR2 SASEGT. The CDR3 sequence is 12 residues long. Around 2 micrograms of genomic DNA from cryopreserved PBMCs went into TCR beta libraries. Sequenced by immunoSEQ multiplex PCR; TCRdb stores in-frame clones only, minus some. Of some 76,000 clones in the sample, 75% to 90% were seen once. The genes are TRBV6-1 and TRBJ2-1; D unresolved. The TCR originated in a human donor with chronic lymphocytic leukemia. The sequencing used PBMCs, collected after 24 months of ibrutinib treatment. This CDR3 reads CASSEGWNEQFF. The CDR3 DNA reads as TGTGCCAGCAGTGAAGGGTGGAATGAGCAGTTCTTC.